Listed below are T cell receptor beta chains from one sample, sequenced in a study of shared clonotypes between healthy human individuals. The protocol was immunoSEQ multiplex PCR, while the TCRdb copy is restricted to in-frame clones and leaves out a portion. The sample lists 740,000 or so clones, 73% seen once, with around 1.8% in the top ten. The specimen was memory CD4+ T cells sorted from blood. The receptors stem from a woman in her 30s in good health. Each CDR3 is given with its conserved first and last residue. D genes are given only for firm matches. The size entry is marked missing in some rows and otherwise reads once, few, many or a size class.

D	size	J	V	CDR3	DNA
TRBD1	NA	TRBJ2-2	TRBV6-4	CASSDHLRQGFTGELFF	TGTGCCAGCAGTGACCACCTCAGACAGGGATTCACCGGGGAGCTGTTTTTT
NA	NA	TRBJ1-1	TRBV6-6	CASSYGRPDNTEAFF	TGTGCCAGCAGTTACGGCCGGCCGGATAACACTGAAGCTTTCTTT
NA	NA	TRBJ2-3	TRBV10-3	CAISAKPGDLDTQYF	TGTGCCATCAGTGCGAAACCAGGGGACCTAGATACGCAGTATTTT
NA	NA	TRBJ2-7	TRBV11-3	CASSSSSSYEQYF	TGTGCCAGCAGCTCCTCCAGCTCCTACGAGCAGTACTTC
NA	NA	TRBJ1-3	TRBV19	CASSPGHSEGNTIYF	TGTGCCAGTAGTCCCGGACATTCGGAAGGAAACACCATATATTTT
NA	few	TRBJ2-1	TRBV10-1	CASSDRPGLNNEQFF	TGCGCCAGCAGTGACCGTCCCGGTTTGAACAATGAGCAGTTCTTC
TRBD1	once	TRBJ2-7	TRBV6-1	CASRAGTGFYEQYF	TGTGCCAGCAGGGCCGGGACAGGGTTCTACGAGCAGTACTTC
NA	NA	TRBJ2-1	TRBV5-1	CASSPGVEGNEQFF	TGCGCCAGCAGCCCCGGAGTAGAGGGGAATGAGCAGTTCTTC
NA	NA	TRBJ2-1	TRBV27	CASSASTRPLYYNEQFF	TGTGCCAGCAGTGCGTCAACCAGGCCCCTCTACTACAATGAGCAGTTCTTC
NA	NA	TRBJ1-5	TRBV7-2	CASSREVEPQHF	TGTGCCAGCAGCCGGGAGGTAGAGCCCCAGCATTTT
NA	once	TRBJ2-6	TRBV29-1	CSSISGANVLTF	TGCAGCTCTATCTCTGGGGCCAACGTCCTGACTTTC
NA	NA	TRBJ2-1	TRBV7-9	CASSFRSDLAEQFF	TGTGCCAGCAGCTTTCGGTCTGACCTGGCTGAGCAGTTCTTC
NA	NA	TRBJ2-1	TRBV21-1	CATDEPGQGRIRTSGSSYNEQFF	TGTGCCACTGACGAGCCGGGACAGGGAAGGATCAGGACTAGCGGGAGCTCCTACAATGAGCAGTTCTTC
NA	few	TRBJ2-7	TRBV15	CATSRGGGYRETAEQYF	TGTGCCACCAGCAGAGGAGGCGGATACAGGGAGACTGCCGAGCAGTACTTC
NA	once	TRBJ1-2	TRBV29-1	CSVVGGDYGYTF	TGCAGCGTTGTTGGGGGCGACTATGGCTACACCTTC
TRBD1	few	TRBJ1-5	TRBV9	CASSADGTGVTQPQHF	TGTGCCAGCAGCGCGGATGGGACAGGGGTGACTCAGCCCCAGCATTTT
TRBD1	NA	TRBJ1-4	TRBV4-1	CASSRDRGNEKLFF	TGCGCCAGCAGTCGGGACAGAGGAAATGAAAAACTGTTTTTT
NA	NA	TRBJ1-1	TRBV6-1	CASRPEDTEAFF	TGTGCCAGCAGGCCCGAGGACACTGAAGCTTTCTTT
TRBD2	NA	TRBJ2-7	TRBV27	CASSLVLAGGWHEQYF	TGTGCCAGCAGTTTAGTTCTAGCGGGAGGTTGGCACGAGCAGTACTTC
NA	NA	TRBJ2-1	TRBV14	CASSRYSNNEQFF	TGTGCCAGCAGCCGCTATTCGAACAATGAGCAGTTCTTC
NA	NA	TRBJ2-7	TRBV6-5	CATRISYEQYF	TGTGCCACCAGGATTTCTTACGAGCAGTACTTC
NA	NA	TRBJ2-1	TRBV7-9	CASKGGKSGDSYNEQFF	TGTGCCAGCAAAGGGGGGAAGAGCGGGGACTCCTACAATGAGCAGTTCTTC
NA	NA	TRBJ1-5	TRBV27	CASSLQGRNQPQHF	TGTGCCAGCAGTTTACAGGGACGCAATCAGCCCCAGCATTTT
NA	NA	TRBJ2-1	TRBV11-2	CASSPRGAYNEQFF	TGTGCCAGCAGCCCCCGCGGCGCCTACAATGAGCAGTTCTTC
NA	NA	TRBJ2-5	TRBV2	CASSEGRPQETQYF	TGTGCCAGCAGTGAAGGAAGACCCCAAGAGACCCAGTACTTC
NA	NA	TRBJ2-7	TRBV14	CASSKLGGLGQYF	TGTGCCAGCAGCAAACTCGGAGGACTTGGGCAGTACTTC
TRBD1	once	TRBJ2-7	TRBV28	CASSPGQGYEQYF	TGTGCCAGCAGCCCGGGACAGGGTTACGAGCAGTACTTC
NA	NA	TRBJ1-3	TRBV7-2	CASSPWGVDAGNTIYF	TGTGCCAGCAGCCCCTGGGGAGTAGACGCTGGAAACACCATATATTTT
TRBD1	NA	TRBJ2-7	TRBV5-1	CASSLKPGGWQGVRSYEQYF	TGCGCCAGCAGCTTAAAACCTGGGGGTTGGCAGGGGGTTCGCTCCTACGAGCAGTACTTC
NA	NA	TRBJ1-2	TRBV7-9	CASSRDAYGYTF	TGTGCCAGCAGCCGGGACGCCTATGGCTACACCTTC
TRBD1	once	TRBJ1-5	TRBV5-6	CASSLGATGIVQPQHF	TGTGCCAGCAGCTTGGGAGCGACAGGGATTGTTCAGCCCCAGCATTTT
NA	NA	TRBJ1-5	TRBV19	CASSMTEDQPQHF	TGTGCCAGTAGTATGACGGAGGATCAGCCCCAGCATTTT
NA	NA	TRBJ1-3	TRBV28	CASSLRNTIYF	TGTGCCAGCAGTCTTCGAAACACCATATATTTT
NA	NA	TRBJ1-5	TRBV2	CASSGFDRDGVEPQHF	TGTGCCAGCTCCGGCTTCGACCGGGACGGCGTTGAGCCCCAGCATTTT
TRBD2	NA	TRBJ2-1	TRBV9	CASSVDSGRYNEQFF	TGTGCCAGCAGCGTAGACAGCGGGAGGTACAATGAGCAGTTCTTC
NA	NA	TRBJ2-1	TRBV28	CASSLVVSSYNEQFF	TGTGCCAGCAGTTTGGTGGTATCTAGCTACAATGAGCAGTTCTTC
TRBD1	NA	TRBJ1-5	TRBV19	CASAGTGGNQPQHF	TGTGCCAGTGCCGGGACAGGGGGAAATCAGCCCCAGCATTTT
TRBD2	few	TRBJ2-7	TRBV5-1	CASSLIAGESEQYF	TGCGCCAGCAGCCTAATAGCGGGAGAGTCCGAGCAGTACTTC
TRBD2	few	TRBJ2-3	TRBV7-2	CASSTSTSGRAQYF	TGTGCCAGCAGCACCTCGACTAGCGGGAGGGCGCAGTATTTT
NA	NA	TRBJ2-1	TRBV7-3	CASSHKRSSYNEQFF	TGTGCCAGCAGCCACAAGCGGAGCTCCTACAATGAGCAGTTCTTC
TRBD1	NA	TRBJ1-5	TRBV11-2	CASSIGTGDQPQHF	TGTGCCAGCAGCATAGGGACAGGGGATCAGCCCCAGCATTTT
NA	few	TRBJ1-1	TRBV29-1	CSVVLGQSAGGEAFF	TGCAGCGTTGTCCTCGGACAGTCGGCTGGCGGAGAAGCTTTCTTT
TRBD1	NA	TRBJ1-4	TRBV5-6	CASSSGTGNEKLFF	TGTGCCAGCAGCTCCGGGACAGGGAATGAAAAACTGTTTTTT
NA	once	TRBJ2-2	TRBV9	CASSVLQDSTGELFF	TGTGCCAGCAGCGTCCTCCAGGATAGCACCGGGGAGCTGTTTTTT
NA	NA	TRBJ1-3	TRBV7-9	CASSLGLSSGNTIYF	TGTGCCAGCAGCTTAGGACTTAGCTCTGGAAACACCATATATTTT
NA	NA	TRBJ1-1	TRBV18	CASSPSARNTEAFF	TGTGCCAGCTCCCCCTCAGCCCGGAACACTGAAGCTTTCTTT